This T cell receptor (beta chain) came from a study of T cell changes during pregnancy in multiple sclerosis. This clone is a singleton in its sample. Clones were read by immunoSEQ multiplex PCR, and TCRdb kept only the in-frame ones, dropping some. The sample consists of about 59,000 clones, around 90% of them appearing once. The specimen comprised peripheral blood, sampled in the third trimester of pregnancy. This clonotype was obtained from a female donor in good health, enrolled as a control in a pregnancy study.

CDR3 in DNA: TGTGCCAGCAGTTTTAGGGGTATGGGCAATCAGCCCCAGCATTTT. It encodes CASSFRGMGNQPQHF. This chain joins TRBV27 and TRBJ1-5; D might be TRBD1 (5 bases). Germline lookup yields CDR1 MNHEY and CDR2 SMNVEV (reference sequence). This CDR3 comprises 15 residues. V lost 3 bases, J lost 2 bases, and 11 bases lay in between.